The clone carrying this TCR beta chain was recorded only once. How the authors handled the data: Reference gene primers were amplified, and this amplification served to estimate nucleated cell counts. Repertoires were generated with immunoSEQ multiplex PCR, while TCRdb's copy carries only in-frame clones and drops some. From that table come the V and J calls and clone size; the DNA was used to work out D and trimming. The sample gives tens of thousands of clones, approximately 80% of which show up once; approximately 40% is in the top ten. V shed 3 bases and J shed 0 bases, with 13 bases lying between them. The CDR3 is made up of 16 amino acids. Germline V gene sequence: CDR1 MDHEN, CDR2 SYDVKM. These data are taken from a study of blood T cell repertoires in COVID-19. Study-wide background: Collection of acute and convalescent COVID-19 samples took place in the United States, Italy and Spain. Sample material is recorded as cDNA or gDNA derived from T cells, B-cell-depleted T cells, or PBMCs.

The sequenced sample consisted of peripheral blood. The chain carries TRBV28 and TRBJ2-3; no firm D call. This TCR was sampled from a man of 80 years or more with acute or convalescent COVID-19. CDR3 in amino acids: CASSFAGVSSTDTQYF. CDR3 nucleotide sequence: TGTGCCAGCAGTTTCGCCGGTGTGTCTAGCACAGATACGCAGTATTTT.